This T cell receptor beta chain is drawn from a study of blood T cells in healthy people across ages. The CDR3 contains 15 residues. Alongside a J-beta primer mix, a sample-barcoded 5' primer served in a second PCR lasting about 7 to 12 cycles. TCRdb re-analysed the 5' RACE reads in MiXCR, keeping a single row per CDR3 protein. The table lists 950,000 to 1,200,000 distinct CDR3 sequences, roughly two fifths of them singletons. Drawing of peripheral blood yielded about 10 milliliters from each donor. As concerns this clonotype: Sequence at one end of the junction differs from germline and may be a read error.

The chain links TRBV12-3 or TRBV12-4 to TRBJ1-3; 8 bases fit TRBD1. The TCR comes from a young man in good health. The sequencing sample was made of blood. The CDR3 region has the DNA TGTGCCAGCAGTTTCGGACAGGGAAGTGGAGACACCATATATTTT. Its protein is CASSFGQGSGDTIYF.